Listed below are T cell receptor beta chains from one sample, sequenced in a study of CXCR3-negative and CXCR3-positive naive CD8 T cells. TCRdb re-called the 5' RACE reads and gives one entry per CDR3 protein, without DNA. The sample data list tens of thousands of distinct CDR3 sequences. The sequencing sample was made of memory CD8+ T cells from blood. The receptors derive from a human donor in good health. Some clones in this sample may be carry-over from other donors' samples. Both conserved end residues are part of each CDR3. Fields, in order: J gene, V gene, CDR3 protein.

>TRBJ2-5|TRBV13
CASSLSDRGVEETQYF
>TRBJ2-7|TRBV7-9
CASSHSGTSQLYEQYF
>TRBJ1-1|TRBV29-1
CSFTYRVEAFF
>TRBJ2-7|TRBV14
CASSQYQGGTYEQYF
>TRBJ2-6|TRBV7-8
CASSSTGPGANVLTF
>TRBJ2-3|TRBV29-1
CSVEGVVPSTDTQYF
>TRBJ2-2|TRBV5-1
CASSLSRSGELFF
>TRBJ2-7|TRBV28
CASSLTDYEQYF
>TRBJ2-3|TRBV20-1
CSARDLRAISTDTQYF
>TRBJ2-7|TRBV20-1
CSARGGRSSYEQYF
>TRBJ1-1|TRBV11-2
CASSLWGQGESAFF
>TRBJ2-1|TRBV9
CASSRPRQGGRDEQFF
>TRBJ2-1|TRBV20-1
CSARPPSGGRYEQFF
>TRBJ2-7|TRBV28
CASSSYTGFEQYF
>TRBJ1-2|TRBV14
CASSQDRSGNYGYTF
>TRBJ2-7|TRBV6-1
CASSGSAGTGDHEQYF
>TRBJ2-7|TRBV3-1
CASSQVSGGTFYEQYF
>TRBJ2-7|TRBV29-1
CSAYGWNSYEQYF
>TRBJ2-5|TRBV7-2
CASATGGGTQYF
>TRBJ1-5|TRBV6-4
CASSECSGNQNSNQPQHF
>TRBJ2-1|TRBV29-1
CSVEDITSGVNYNEQFF
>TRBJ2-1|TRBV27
CASSLERVASYNEQFF
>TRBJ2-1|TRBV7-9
CAIFWTQRNEQFF
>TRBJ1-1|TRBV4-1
CASSHGQGSVNTEAFF
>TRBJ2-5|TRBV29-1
CSVDELETQYF
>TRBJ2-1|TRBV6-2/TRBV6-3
CASSYVEYNEQFF